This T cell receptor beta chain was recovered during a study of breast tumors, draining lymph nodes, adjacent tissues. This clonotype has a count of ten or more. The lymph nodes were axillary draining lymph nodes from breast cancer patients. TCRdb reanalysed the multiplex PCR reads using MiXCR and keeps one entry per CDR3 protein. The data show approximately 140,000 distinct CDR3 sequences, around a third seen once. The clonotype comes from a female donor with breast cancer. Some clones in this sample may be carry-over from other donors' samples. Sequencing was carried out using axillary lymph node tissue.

CDR3 region: CASSLAGVYEQYV. The CDR3 bases are TGTGCCAGCAGCTTGGCCGGTGTCTACGAGCAGTACGTC. The rearrangement joins TRBV5-4 to TRBJ2-7; D call uncertain. Trimming removed 0 bases at V and 3 bases at J, with 7 bases between. The V gene's germline CDR1 is SGHNT and CDR2 YYREEE (reference sequence). This CDR3 comprises 13 residues.